Below, 30 T cell receptor beta chains from the same sample are listed, as sequenced in a study of T cells in Graves' hyperthyroidism and ophthalmopathy. TCR beta CDR3 regions were amplified from RNA. TCR CDR3 underwent first-round RT-PCR with the HTBI primer set. One entry per CDR3 protein, called by TCRdb with MiXCR from the multiplex PCR reads. The profile shows some 500,000 distinct CDR3 sequences, about 16% of them singletons. The sequencing input was blood. The receptor source for this set is a woman in her twenties or thirties with Graves' ophthalmopathy.

This clonotype came up many times. The chain joins TRBV28 to TRBJ2-3; possibly TRBD2 for D (6 bases). Germline loops: CDR1 MDHEN, CDR2 SYDVKM. This CDR3 is built from 14 residues. Trimming took off 3 bases at V and 4 bases at J, with 11 bases between the two ends. CDR3 DNA: TGTGCCAGCAGTTTTTTCGGGAGATCAGATACGCAGTATTTT. It specifies CASSFFGRSDTQYF.

The rearrangement links TRBV5-1 to TRBJ2-1; possibly TRBD2 for D (5 bases). In germline, CDR1 is SGHRS, CDR2 YFSETQ. V dropped 3 bases and J dropped 6 bases, with 19 bases sitting between them. There are 16 residues in the CDR3. As DNA, the CDR3 is TGCGCCAGCAGCTCAGGAGAGGTCTGGACTTCCAATGAGCAGTTCTTC. Translation: CASSSGEVWTSNEQFF.

This sequence joins TRBV9 and TRBJ1-2, with TRBD1 matching 10 bases. The V gene's germline CDR1 is SGDLS and CDR2 YYNGEE. V lost 3 bases to trimming and J lost 9 bases; unmatched junction nucleotides: 11. The CDR3 totals 15 residues. The CDR3 nucleotides read TGTGCCAGCAGCGGGGACAGGGGACAGGGGAGGAGCTACACCTTC. It codes for CASSGDRGQGRSYTF.

The gene calls are TRBV7-3 and TRBJ2-1, with 10 bases lining up with TRBD2. The V segment lost 3 bases and the J segment 6 bases; nucleotides outside the gene matches: 5. The CDR3 consists of 15 residues. Germline CDR1 and CDR2: SGHTA and FQGTGA. The CDR3 is CASSLSSGRGNEQFF. CDR3 nucleotide sequence: TGTGCCAGCAGCTTGTCTAGCGGGAGAGGCAATGAGCAGTTCTTC.

This clonotype has ten or more counts. The rearrangement joins TRBV18 to TRBJ1-2, with 9 bases aligning to TRBD1. Germline V gene sequence: CDR1 KGHSH, CDR2 LQKENI. V shed 2 bases, J shed 6 bases, and the junction held 7 bases outside the gene matches. CDR3 size: 15 residues. The CDR3 protein is CASSPWDRAIHGYTF. For the CDR3, the DNA is TGTGCCAGCTCACCATGGGACAGGGCTATTCATGGCTACACCTTC.

The chain uses TRBV4-2 and TRBJ2-1; 7 nucleotides line up with TRBD1. CDR1 is LGHNA and CDR2 is YNFKEQ in the germline V gene. V gave up 2 bases and J gave up 6 bases; unmatched junction bases: 10. CDR3 length: 16 amino acids. The CDR3 nucleotides read TGTGCCAGCAGCCAATCACAGGGGCTAGAAGGCAATGAGCAGTTCTTC. Translation: CASSQSQGLEGNEQFF.

This clonotype was counted many times. V usage is TRBV12-3 or TRBV12-4 and J usage is TRBJ2-7; D is ambiguous. Trimming left V 1 base short and J 0 bases short, with 7 bases between. There are 14 residues in the CDR3. CDR3 protein: CASSLGHSSYEQYF. The CDR3 bases are TGTGCCAGCAGTTTAGGCCACAGCTCCTACGAGCAGTACTTC.

The chain links TRBV6-1 to TRBJ2-1, with D unresolved. CDR1 is MNHNS, CDR2 SASEGT, per germline. Trimming pared 7 bases from V and 9 bases from J, leaving 25 bases between. CDR3 length: 16 amino acids. CDR3 sequence: CASTRYLVTRKGEQFF. DNA for the CDR3: TGTGCCAGCACTCGCTATTTGGTGACAAGAAAGGGTGAGCAGTTCTTC.

This clonotype was counted a few times. The chain carries TRBV28 and TRBJ2-7, with D maybe TRBD2 (6 bases). Germline lookup yields CDR1 MDHEN and CDR2 SYDVKM. V gave up 2 bases and J gave up 2 bases, with 13 bases separating them. This CDR3 spans 15 amino acids. The CDR3 DNA reads TGTGCCAGCAGTTTAGCGGGAAGGGGCACCTACGAGCAGTACTTC. It specifies CASSLAGRGTYEQYF.

This clonotype came up many times. The chain links TRBV6-2 or TRBV6-3 to TRBJ2-7, with a weak D call TRBD1 (5 bases). There are 12 residues in the CDR3. The V and J ends lost 8 bases and 6 bases respectively, with 14 bases between them. CDR1 is MNHEY, CDR2 SVGEGT, per germline. The CDR3 loop reads CASDQRGIEQYF. Here the CDR3 DNA reads TGTGCCAGCGACCAAAGGGGAATCGAGCAGTACTTC.

Only a few counts were recorded for this clonotype. The chain is built from TRBV7-2 and TRBJ1-5; D is uncertain. Trimming removed 1 base at V and 9 bases at J, with 10 bases between. The CDR3 loop spans 13 amino acids. Germline CDR1 is SGHTA and CDR2 is FQGNSA. The CDR3 reads CASSLEFPWPQHF. The DNA for the CDR3 is TGTGCCAGCAGCTTAGAATTCCCCTGGCCCCAGCATTTT.

The chain links TRBV18 to TRBJ2-1, with TRBD2 identical over 9 bases. The CDR3 totals 18 residues. The V gene end was trimmed by 2 bases and the J gene end by 4 bases; junction bases not matched to a gene: 12. The germline gives CDR1 KGHSH, CDR2 LQKENI. The CDR3 sequence is CASSPGQRSSGEYNEQFF. The CDR3 DNA follows: TGTGCCAGCTCACCAGGTCAAAGGTCTAGCGGGGAATACAATGAGCAGTTCTTC. Full variable domain (remainder filled in from reference TRBV18 and TRBJ2-1): NAGVMQNPRHLVRRRGQEARLRCSPMKGHSHVYWYRQLPEEGLKFMVYLQKENIIDESGMPKERFSAEFPKEGPSILRIQQVVRGDSAAYFCASSPGQRSSGEYNEQFFGPGTRLTVL.

This clonotype was recorded many times. The rearrangement uses TRBV20-1 and TRBJ2-7; tentative D call: TRBD1 (6 bases). The CDR3 is made up of 13 amino acids. Germline values: CDR1 DFQATT, CDR2 SNEGSKA (reference sequence). Deletions cut 3 bases from V and 6 bases from J, with 15 bases between. The CDR3 coding sequence is TGCAGTGCTAGCTCGGGACACCTACGCGAGCAGTACTTC. Amino acid sequence: CSASSGHLREQYF.

Concerning this clonotype itself: A much larger clone differs from this one at a single base, so this may be a read error. As the CDR3 is not closed by the conserved phenylalanine or tryptophan, this likely results from a read error. The chain links TRBV29-1 to TRBJ2-3; TRBD1 matches 11 bases. Trimming removed 4 bases from V and 1 base from J; junction bases left unmatched: 7. This CDR3 spans 16 amino acids. CDR1 and CDR2 (germline): SQVTM, ANQGSEA. The CDR3 DNA is TGCAGCGTTGTTGGGGGACAGGGGGTTCGCACAGATACGCAGTATTCT. Translation gives CSVVGGQGVRTDTQYS.

This clonotype has only a few counts. The J gene is TRBJ2-2, the V gene TRBV9; unclear D gene. The germline CDR1 and CDR2 sequences are SGDLS and YYNGEE. The CDR3 is 13 residues long. Trimming cost V 5 bases and J 7 bases, with 12 bases left between them. CDR3 sequence: CASSNREVGELFF. As DNA, the CDR3 is TGTGCCAGCAGTAATAGAGAGGTCGGGGAGCTGTTTTTT.

This clonotype has at least ten counts. The chain carries TRBV20-1 and TRBJ2-3; no firm D call. Per the germline V gene, CDR1 is DFQATT and CDR2 is SNEGSKA (reference sequence). Trimming stripped 3 bases from V and 7 bases from J, with 11 bases between. The CDR3 is 12 amino acids. DNA of the CDR3: TGCAGTGCTAGGGTCAATTCGCATACGCAGTATTTT. This translates into CSARVNSHTQYF.

The V gene is TRBV20-1, the J gene TRBJ2-7, with 7 bases lining up with TRBD1. V was clipped by 2 bases and J by 0 bases; unmatched bases: 7. Germline V gene data show CDR1 as DFQATT and CDR2 as SNEGSKA (reference sequence). CDR3 length equals 15 residues. The CDR3 coding sequence is TGCAGTGCTAGAATTGGGACAGAACACTCCTACGAGCAGTACTTC. It yields the protein CSARIGTEHSYEQYF.

To note about this clonotype: This may arise from a read error, as a much more abundant clone is one base away. V usage is TRBV28 and J usage is TRBJ1-5; no clear D gene. The CDR3 runs to 17 residues. Germline lookup yields CDR1 MDHEN and CDR2 SYDVKM. The CDR3 reads CASGLRTGSLSNQPQHF. As DNA, the CDR3 is TGTGCCAGCGGTTTAAGGACGGGGAGCCTTAGCAATCAGCCCCAGCATTTT.

The CDR3 DNA is TGTGCCAGCAGTTCCCTGGCGGGGGTCGAGCAGTTCTTC. Translated, it gives CASSSLAGVEQFF. The chain links TRBV12-3 or TRBV12-4 to TRBJ2-1, with 7 bases identical to TRBD2. With V trimmed by 4 bases and J by 10 bases, 7 bases remained unmatched. CDR3 length equals 13 residues.

This sequence joins TRBV3-1 and TRBJ1-3, with TRBD1 matching over 8 bases. V trimming: 4 bases; J trimming: 4 bases; junction bases outside the gene matches: 12. Germline lookup yields CDR1 LGHDT and CDR2 YNNKEL (reference sequence). The CDR3 totals 17 residues. The CDR3 spells CASSPAGQGTDGNTIYF. The CDR3 nucleotides read TGTGCCAGCAGCCCGGCCGGACAGGGTACCGACGGAAACACCATATATTTT. Full variable domain (rest looked up from reference TRBV3-1 and TRBJ1-3): DTAVSQTPKYLVTQMGNDKSIKCEQNLGHDTMYWYKQDSKKFLKIMFSYNNKELIINETVPNRFSPKSPDKAHLNLHINSLELGDSAVYFCASSPAGQGTDGNTIYFGEGSWLTVV.

The genes are TRBV6-9 and TRBJ2-1; no firm D call. The CDR3 is made up of 15 amino acids. Germline values: CDR1 MNHGY, CDR2 SVAAGI. The V and J ends lost 3 bases and 0 bases respectively, with 9 bases between them. The CDR3 here is CASSYYPSSYNEQFF. The CDR3 nucleotides are TGTGCCAGCAGTTACTACCCGAGCTCCTACAATGAGCAGTTCTTC.

The rearrangement links TRBV12-3 or TRBV12-4 to TRBJ2-2; 8 nucleotides line up with TRBD1. The CDR3 covers 15 residues. Losses at the gene ends were 7 bases for V and 2 bases for J; bases not matched to a gene: 6. The CDR3: CASIRTGRNTGELFF. For the CDR3, the DNA is TGTGCCAGCATTCGGACAGGGAGAAACACCGGGGAGCTGTTTTTT.

This clonotype was seen many times. The chain couples TRBV7-2 to TRBJ1-2; the match to TRBD1 covers 10 bases. V gave up 4 bases and J gave up 4 bases; unmatched junction bases: 9. This CDR3 contains 16 residues. CDR1 is SGHTA and CDR2 is FQGNSA in the germline V gene. The CDR3: CASSYFGTGDPYGYTF. CDR3 nucleotides: TGTGCCAGCAGCTATTTCGGGACAGGGGACCCCTATGGCTACACCTTC.

This clonotype was detected a few times. V is TRBV25-1 and J is TRBJ1-2, with 9 positions matching TRBD1. V shed 6 bases and J 2 bases; nucleotides not matched to a gene: 13. Germline CDR1 and CDR2: MGHDK and SYGVNS. This CDR3 spans 17 amino acids. The CDR3 loop reads CASRPTRTGVLNYGYTF. The CDR3 bases are TGTGCCAGCAGACCAACTCGGACAGGGGTCCTCAACTATGGCTACACCTTC.

This clonotype came up a few times. The DNA of the CDR3 is TGTGCCAGCAGTTCCCAGGGGCCTGGGGCCAACGTCCTGACTTTC. Amino acids: CASSSQGPGANVLTF. The rearrangement joins TRBV6-1 to TRBJ2-6, with D perhaps TRBD1 (6 bases). Per germline, CDR1 MNHNS and CDR2 SASEGT. The CDR3 length is 15 residues. V shed 5 bases and J shed 2 bases, with 10 bases lying between them.

This clonotype was picked up many times. The rearrangement uses TRBV12-3 or TRBV12-4 and TRBJ2-1; 8 bases line up with TRBD2. The CDR3 contains 14 residues. J gave up 5 bases and V 6 bases, and 6 bases lay outside the gene matches. The CDR3 loop is CASSWTSRNNEQFF. The CDR3 DNA follows: TGTGCCAGCAGCTGGACTAGCAGGAACAATGAGCAGTTCTTC.

For this clonotype: One end of the junction fails to match germline, which may point to a read error. This chain links TRBV11-2 with TRBJ2-1, with TRBD2 matching 9 bases. This CDR3 is 16 amino acids long. Germline V lookup: CDR1 SGHAT, CDR2 FQNNGV. CDR3 nucleotide sequence: TGCGCCAGCAGCCAAGATCCGGGACTAGCACCCAATGAGCAGTTCTTC. It encodes CASSQDPGLAPNEQFF.

A few counts support this clonotype. The V and J genes are TRBV10-2 and TRBJ2-2; TRBD2 agrees at 11 bases. The CDR3 loop spans 17 amino acids. Germline V gives CDR1 WSHSY, CDR2 SAAADI. The trim removed 7 bases at V and 4 bases at J, leaving 11 bases unmatched. CDR3 sequence (DNA): TGCGCCAGCACCATCCCTAGCGGGAGGTATCCCACCGGGGAGCTGTTTTTT. This encodes CASTIPSGRYPTGELFF.

The chain uses TRBV7-8 and TRBJ2-2; 11 nucleotides align to TRBD1. J was trimmed by 7 bases and V by 3 bases; bases with no gene match: 4. The length of the CDR3 is 15 residues. CDR1 is SGHVS, CDR2 FQNEAQ, per germline. As DNA, the CDR3 is TGTGCCAGCAGCTTTAGGACAGGGGGCAACGGGGAGCTGTTTTTT. This translates into CASSFRTGGNGELFF.

A few counts support this clonotype. J is TRBJ1-2 and V is TRBV7-9; D is unresolved. This CDR3 is built from 10 residues. Trimming removed 5 bases from V and 12 bases from J, with 10 bases in between. Germline loops: CDR1 SEHNR, CDR2 FQNEAQ (reference sequence). CDR3 nucleotides: TGTGCCAGCAGCGACGGTATCGACACCTTC. Encoded protein: CASSDGIDTF.